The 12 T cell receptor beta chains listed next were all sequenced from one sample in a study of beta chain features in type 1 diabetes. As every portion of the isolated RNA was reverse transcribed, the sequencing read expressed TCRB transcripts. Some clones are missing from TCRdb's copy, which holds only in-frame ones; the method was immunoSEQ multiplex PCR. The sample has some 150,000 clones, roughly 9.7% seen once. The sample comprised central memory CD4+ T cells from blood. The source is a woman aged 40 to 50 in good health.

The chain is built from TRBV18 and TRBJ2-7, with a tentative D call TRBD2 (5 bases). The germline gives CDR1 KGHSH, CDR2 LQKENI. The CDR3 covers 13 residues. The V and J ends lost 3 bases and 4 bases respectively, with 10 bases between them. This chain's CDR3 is CASSPPGVYEQYF. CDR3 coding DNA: TGTGCCAGCTCACCCCCCGGGGTATACGAGCAGTACTTC.

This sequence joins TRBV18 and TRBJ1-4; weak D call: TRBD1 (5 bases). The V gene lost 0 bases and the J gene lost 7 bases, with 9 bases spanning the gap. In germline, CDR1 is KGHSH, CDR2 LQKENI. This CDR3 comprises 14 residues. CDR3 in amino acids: CASSPPQGGEKLFF. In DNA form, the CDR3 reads TGTGCCAGCTCACCACCTCAGGGTGGTGAAAAACTGTTTTTT.

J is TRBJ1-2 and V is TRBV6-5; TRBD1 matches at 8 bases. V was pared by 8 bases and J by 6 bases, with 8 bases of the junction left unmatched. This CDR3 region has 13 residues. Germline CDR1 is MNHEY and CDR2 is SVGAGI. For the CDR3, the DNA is TGTGCCAGCGCAGGGCGGACAGGGAATGGCTACACCTTC. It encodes CASAGRTGNGYTF.

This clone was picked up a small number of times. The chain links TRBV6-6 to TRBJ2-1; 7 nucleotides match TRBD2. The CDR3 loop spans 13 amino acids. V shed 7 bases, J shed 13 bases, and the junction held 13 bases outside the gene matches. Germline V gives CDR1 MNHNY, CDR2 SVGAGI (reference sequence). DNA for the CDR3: TGTGCCAGCAAGGGCGGAAGCGGGGATACCCAGTTCTTC. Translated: CASKGGSGDTQFF.

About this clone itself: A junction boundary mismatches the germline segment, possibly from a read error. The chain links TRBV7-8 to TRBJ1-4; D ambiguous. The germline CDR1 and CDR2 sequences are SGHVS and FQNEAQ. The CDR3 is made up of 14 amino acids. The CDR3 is CASSTVATNEKLFF. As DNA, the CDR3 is TGTGCCAGCAGCACCGTTGCAACTAATGAGAAACTGTTTTTT.

DNA for the CDR3: TGTGCCACCAAAGCGGGGGGGTTCCAAGAGACCCAGTACTTC. Its translation is CATKAGGFQETQYF. The J gene is TRBJ2-5, the V gene TRBV7-2, with 10 bases fitting TRBD2. The CDR3 runs 14 residues. Losses at the gene ends were 10 bases for V and 1 base for J; bases not matched to a gene: 6. CDR1 is SGHTA, CDR2 FQGNSA, per germline.

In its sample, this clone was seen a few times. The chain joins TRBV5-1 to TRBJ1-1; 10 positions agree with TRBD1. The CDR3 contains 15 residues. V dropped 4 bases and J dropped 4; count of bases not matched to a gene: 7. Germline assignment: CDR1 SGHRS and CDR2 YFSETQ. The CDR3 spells CASSTDRGRVTEAFF. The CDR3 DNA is TGCGCCAGCAGCACTGACAGGGGGCGAGTCACTGAAGCTTTCTTT. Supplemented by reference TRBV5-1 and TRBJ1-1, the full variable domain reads KAGVTQTPRYLIKTRGQQVTLSCSPISGHRSVSWYQQTPGQGLQFLFEYFSETQRNKGNFPGRFSGRQFSNSRSEMNVSTLELGDSALYLCASSTDRGRVTEAFFGQGTRLTVV.

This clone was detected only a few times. The CDR3 sequence is CASSWLSLAGRRDTDTQYF. The CDR3 DNA follows: TGCGCCAGCAGCTGGTTGAGCCTAGCGGGGAGGCGGGACACAGATACGCAGTATTTT. The chain recombines TRBV5-1 with TRBJ2-3; 9 bases map to TRBD2. CDR1 is SGHRS, CDR2 YFSETQ, per germline. The CDR3 is made up of 19 amino acids. Germline trimming cut 3 bases from V and 2 bases from J; bases unmatched to any gene: 16.

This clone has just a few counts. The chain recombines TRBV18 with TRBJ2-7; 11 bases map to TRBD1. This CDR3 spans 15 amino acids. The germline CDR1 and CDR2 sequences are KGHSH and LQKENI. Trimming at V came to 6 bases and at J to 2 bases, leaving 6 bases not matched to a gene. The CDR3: CASSEGQGVAYEQYF. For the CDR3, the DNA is TGTGCCAGCTCGGAGGGACAGGGGGTTGCCTACGAGCAGTACTTC.

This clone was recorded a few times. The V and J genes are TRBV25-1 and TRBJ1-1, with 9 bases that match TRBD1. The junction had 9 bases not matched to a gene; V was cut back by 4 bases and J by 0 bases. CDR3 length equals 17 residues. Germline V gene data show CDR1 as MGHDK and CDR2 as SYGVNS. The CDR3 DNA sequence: TGTGCCAGCAGTGCCCGGGACAGGGTTTACATGAACACTGAAGCTTTCTTT. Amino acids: CASSARDRVYMNTEAFF.

CDR3 in amino acids: CSAKGRTMDLRGGADTQYF. CDR3 nucleotides: TGCAGCGCCAAAGGGAGGACAATGGATCTGCGGGGTGGGGCAGATACGCAGTATTTT. The chain carries TRBV29-1 and TRBJ2-3; D is perhaps TRBD2 (6 bases). From germline, CDR1 is SQVTM and CDR2 ANQGSEA. V lost 7 bases to trimming and J lost 4 bases, with 33 bases between them. The CDR3 runs to 19 residues.

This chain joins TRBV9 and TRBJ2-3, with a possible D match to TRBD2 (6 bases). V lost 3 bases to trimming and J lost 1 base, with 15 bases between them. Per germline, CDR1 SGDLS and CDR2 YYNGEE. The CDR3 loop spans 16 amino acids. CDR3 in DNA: TGTGCCAGCAGCGAATACGAAGAGCGGGGCACAGATACGCAGTATTTT. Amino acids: CASSEYEERGTDTQYF. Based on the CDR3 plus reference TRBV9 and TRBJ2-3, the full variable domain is DSGVTQTPKHLITATGQRVTLRCSPRSGDLSVYWYQQSLDQGLQFLIQYYNGEERAKGNILERFSAQQFPDLHSELNLSSLELGDSALYFCASSEYEERGTDTQYFGPGTRLTVL.